This T cell receptor beta chain was identified during a study of regulatory T cells in long-lasting Graves disease. The TCR beta library used iRepertoire HTBI primers with Arm-PCR amplification of CDR3. From the multiplex PCR reads, TCRdb called clonotypes with MiXCR, one entry per CDR3 protein. The sample consists of some 500,000 distinct CDR3 sequences, about 13% of them appearing once. Trimming removed 3 bases from V and 2 bases from J; junction bases left unmatched: 11. Germline CDR1 and CDR2: SQVTM and ANQGSEA. The CDR3 is 16 amino acids. Sample time point: newly diagnosed GD, antithyroid drugs for less than 3 months. From RNA extracted from PBMCs, the TCR library was made. These records were also assigned to another study, of T cells in Graves' hyperthyroidism and ophthalmopathy. From that study: Newly diagnosed hyperthyroidism, duration under 2 months, in patients aged 18 to 65. Also found in blood were most expanded thyroid clonotypes above 0.001.

V gene TRBV29-1 combines with J gene TRBJ1-2, with 8 bases lining up with TRBD1. This TCR came from a young man with Graves disease. This specimen was peripheral blood mononuclear cells (PBMCs), taken at new diagnosis, from a patient treated with antithyroid drugs. The CDR3 DNA sequence: TGCAGCGTTGACAGTGACAGGGGATCCCTGAACTATGGCTACACCTTC. Its translation: CSVDSDRGSLNYGYTF.